Following are 16 T cell receptor beta chains from one sample sequenced in a study of shared clonotypes between healthy human individuals. Naive CD8 cells were CD45RO-negative, positively selected for CCR7, excluding terminally differentiated effector memory CD45RA+ cells. TCRdb keeps only in-frame clones here, not all; method: immunoSEQ multiplex PCR. This sample carries around 2,000,000 clones, about 95% of them seen once, and the ten largest clones take roughly 1%. Sequences were obtained from naive CD8+ T cells sorted from blood. The receptors stem from a man aged 18 to 29 in good health.

V usage is TRBV5-6 and J usage is TRBJ1-4; 7 nucleotides match TRBD1. CDR1 and CDR2 (germline): SGHDT, YYEEEE. Unmatched junction bases numbered 7, after V lost 0 bases and J lost 8 bases. This CDR3 has 15 residues. The CDR3 sequence: CASSLALRGGEKLFF. CDR3 coding DNA: TGTGCCAGCAGCTTGGCCCTACGAGGGGGCGAAAAACTGTTTTTT.

This chain links TRBV7-9 with TRBJ1-1, with D possibly matching TRBD1 (6 bases). The germline V and J ends were trimmed by 6 bases and 3 bases, with 14 bases remaining between them. The CDR3 runs to 14 residues. Germline loops: CDR1 SEHNR, CDR2 FQNEAQ (reference sequence). CDR3 nucleotide sequence: TGTGCCAGCAGAACGGGGGCACCGGACACTGAAGCTTTCTTT. Encoded protein: CASRTGAPDTEAFF.

The V gene is TRBV7-9, the J gene TRBJ2-1, with a possible D match to TRBD2 (5 bases). Germline-derived CDR1 and CDR2 are SEHNR and FQNEAQ (reference sequence). V was pared by 2 bases and J by 1 base, with 9 bases between. CDR3 length: 15 amino acids. CDR3: CASSLTAASYNEQFF. CDR3 sequence (DNA): TGTGCCAGCAGCTTAACAGCGGCTTCCTACAATGAGCAGTTCTTC.

Details on this clone: The same CDR3 arises from other DNA sequences in this sample as well. This rearrangement joins TRBV7-9 to TRBJ2-7, with TRBD2 as a possible D gene (5 bases). Germline CDR1 and CDR2: SEHNR and FQNEAQ (reference sequence). The CDR3 has 13 residues. Trimming shortened V by 4 bases and J by 1 base, and 8 bases separated the two germline ends. CDR3 residues: CASSSGVSYEQYF. In DNA, the CDR3 is TGTGCCAGCAGCTCCGGGGTATCCTACGAGCAGTACTTC.

J is TRBJ2-3 and V is TRBV5-1; D gene unclear. The germline V gene encodes CDR1 SGHRS and CDR2 YFSETQ. The CDR3 is 14 amino acids. Trimming removed 4 bases from V and 4 bases from J, with 13 bases in between. CDR3: CASSKLAASDTQYF. In nucleotides, the CDR3 is TGCGCCAGCAGCAAATTAGCAGCATCAGATACGCAGTATTTT.

The chain has TRBV13 and TRBJ2-7; no definite D call. The CDR3 length is 14 residues. The germline V and J ends were trimmed by 4 bases and 2 bases, with 12 bases remaining between them. From germline, CDR1 is PRHDT and CDR2 FYEKMQ (reference sequence). This CDR3 reads CASSSAGFPYEQYF. DNA for the CDR3: TGTGCCAGCAGCTCCGCCGGGTTTCCCTACGAGCAGTACTTC.

This chain joins TRBV7-9 and TRBJ2-1; D ambiguous. This CDR3 has 14 residues. Trimming took off 9 bases at V and 0 bases at J, with 12 bases between the two ends. Germline V CDR1 and CDR2: SEHNR, FQNEAQ (reference sequence). The CDR3 reads CASKEGSSYNEQFF. CDR3 sequence (DNA): TGTGCCAGTAAGGAAGGCTCCTCCTACAATGAGCAGTTCTTC.

The genes are TRBV2 and TRBJ1-6; D may be TRBD1 (6 bases). V was cut by 0 bases and J by 4 bases, with 13 bases left in between. This CDR3 is built from 17 residues. Germline V gene sequence: CDR1 SNHLY, CDR2 FYNNEI. CDR3 sequence (DNA): TGTGCCAGCAGTGAAGCCGTACAGGGCGAATATAATTCACCCCTCCACTTT. This sequence encodes CASSEAVQGEYNSPLHF. Full variable domain (rest looked up from reference TRBV2 and TRBJ1-6): EPEVTQTPSHQVTQMGQEVILRCVPISNHLYFYWYRQILGQKVEFLVSFYNNEISEKSEIFDDQFSVERPDGSNFTLKIRSTKLEDSAMYFCASSEAVQGEYNSPLHFGNGTRLTVT.

The chain combines TRBV27 with TRBJ1-6, with D maybe TRBD1 (5 bases). CDR3 length: 17 amino acids. CDR1 is MNHEY, CDR2 SMNVEV, per germline (reference sequence). Trimming took 1 base from V and 3 from J, leaving 13 bases between them. The CDR3 DNA reads as TGTGCCAGCAGTTTATGGGGACTGCAGAACTATAATTCACCCCTCCACTTT. The encoded protein is CASSLWGLQNYNSPLHF.

J is TRBJ2-7 and V is TRBV5-4; no definite D call. V lost 2 bases and J 3 bases, leaving 12 bases between the germline ends. This CDR3 has 14 amino acids. Germline values: CDR1 SGHNT, CDR2 YYREEE (reference sequence). The CDR3 DNA follows: TGTGCCAGCAGCTTAGGGTACTCGGGCTACGAGCAGTACTTC. Protein sequence: CASSLGYSGYEQYF.

The chain joins TRBV13 to TRBJ1-3, with 11 bases aligning to TRBD1. CDR1 and CDR2 from the germline V gene are PRHDT and FYEKMQ (reference sequence). The J segment lost 0 bases and the V segment lost 4 bases, leaving 5 bases of the junction unmatched. The CDR3 is 17 amino acids. For the CDR3, the DNA is TGTGCCAGCAGCTGGACAGGGGGCATCAGCTCTGGAAACACCATATATTTT. This sequence encodes CASSWTGGISSGNTIYF.

This rearrangement joins TRBV11-3 to TRBJ2-1; TRBD2 aligns across 8 bases. With V trimmed by 4 bases and J by 8 bases, 10 bases remained unmatched. CDR3 length: 15 amino acids. CDR1 and CDR2 from the germline V gene are SGHNT and YENEEA. The CDR3 coding sequence is TGTGCCAGCAGCTCTGCCGGGACTAGTGAGCATGAGCAGTTCTTC. Amino acid sequence: CASSSAGTSEHEQFF.

The V gene is TRBV19, the J gene TRBJ2-4; D remains unclear. This CDR3 has 16 residues. The V gene's germline CDR1 is LNHDA and CDR2 SQIVND (reference sequence). Trimming pared 2 bases from V and 0 bases from J, leaving 11 bases between. CDR3 in amino acids: CASSIQGYGAKNIQYF. CDR3 sequence (DNA): TGTGCCAGTAGTATACAAGGGTACGGAGCCAAAAACATTCAGTACTTC.

The CDR3 region has the DNA TGCGCCAGCAGCCTGGTTAACGACGAGCAGTACTTC. It codes for CASSLVNDEQYF. This chain uses TRBV5-1 with TRBJ2-7; D unclear. The V gene's germline CDR1 is SGHRS and CDR2 YFSETQ. The V and J ends lost 4 bases and 5 bases respectively, with 10 bases between them. The CDR3 length is 12 residues.

This chain connects TRBV5-5 to TRBJ1-5, with D possibly TRBD1 on 5 matching bases. Germline V gene data show CDR1 as SGHKS and CDR2 as YYEKEE (reference sequence). Trimming took off 3 bases at V and 0 bases at J, with 10 bases between the two ends. The CDR3 consists of 15 residues. The DNA for the CDR3 is TGTGCCAGCAGCTCCGGACATATTAGCAATCAGCCCCAGCATTTT. This gives the protein CASSSGHISNQPQHF.

In its sample, this clone was seen once. Other DNA sequences within the sample encode an identical CDR3. This sequence joins TRBV27 and TRBJ2-1, with D tentatively TRBD2 (6 bases). The length of the CDR3 is 15 residues. CDR1 is MNHEY, CDR2 SMNVEV, per germline (reference sequence). V was trimmed by 2 bases and J by 0 bases, leaving 8 bases between them. CDR3 residues: CASSLDGSSYNEQFF. CDR3 nucleotides: TGTGCCAGCAGTTTAGACGGGAGCTCCTACAATGAGCAGTTCTTC.